The present T cell receptor beta chain was sequenced within a study of a mutant IDH1 vaccine in newly diagnosed glioma. As for the study in general: Vaccinations were initiated 4-6 weeks following radiotherapy alone, or were given together with temozolomide cycles. Previous treatment comprised radiotherapy, temozolomide, or both, mostly both.

The protocol was immunoSEQ multiplex PCR, while the TCRdb copy is restricted to in-frame clones and leaves out a portion. The table shows around 30,000 clones, with about 87% occurring only once. Trimming took off 0 bases at V and 3 bases at J, with 13 bases between the two ends. The CDR3 length is 16 residues. Germline assignment: CDR1 MNHEY and CDR2 SVGAGI. For this clone: Antigen unknown.

The time point denotes: week 47, end of study. Every vaccine dose comprised 300 ug of mutant IDH1 20-mer peptide plus topical imiquimod. The sample was PBMCs, taken from a glioma patient whose treatment included an IDH1 peptide vaccine. This TCR was sampled from a woman aged 25-40 years with glioma. V is TRBV6-5 and J is TRBJ2-3, with TRBD1 as a possible D gene (7 bases). The CDR3 spells CASSYSSRGVTDTQYF. The CDR3 DNA reads as TGTGCCAGCAGTTACTCGAGCAGGGGGGTTACAGATACGCAGTATTTT.